The clone carrying this T cell receptor (beta chain) was seen only a few times. The target antigen is unknown. This sample is part of a study of identical twins. The CDR3 is made up of 12 amino acids. Per the germline V gene, CDR1 is SGHRS and CDR2 is YFSETQ. Trimming left V 4 bases short and J 4 bases short, with 8 bases between. The study's findings and limits: Conclusions relied on cross-sectional statistical analysis, not following the same donors.

TCRdb re-called the 5' RACE reads with MiXCR, one entry per CDR3 protein. The sample lists about 570,000 distinct CDR3 sequences, 9% to 10% occurring once. The same sample was also studied in work on yellow fever vaccine responses in identical twins. That source notes: Each twin's T cell response to the vaccine was reported to look partly convergent and partly personalized.

The sample comprised PBMCs. The gene calls are TRBV5-1 and TRBJ2-5; D not resolved. This clonotype was sampled from a woman aged 18-35 years in good health. CDR3 residues: CASSVSPETQYF. The CDR3 bases are TGCGCCAGCAGCGTTTCCCCAGAGACCCAGTACTTC.